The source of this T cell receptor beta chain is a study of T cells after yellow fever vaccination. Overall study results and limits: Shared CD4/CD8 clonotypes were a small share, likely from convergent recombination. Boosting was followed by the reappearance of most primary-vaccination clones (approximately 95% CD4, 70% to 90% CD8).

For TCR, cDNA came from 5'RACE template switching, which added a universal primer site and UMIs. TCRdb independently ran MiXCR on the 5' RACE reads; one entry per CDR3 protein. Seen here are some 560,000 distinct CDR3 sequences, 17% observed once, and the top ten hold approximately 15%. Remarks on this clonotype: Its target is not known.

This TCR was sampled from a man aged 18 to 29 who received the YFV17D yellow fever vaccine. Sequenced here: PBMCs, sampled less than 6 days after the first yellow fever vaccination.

CDR3 region: CASSLIGGGSGELFF. The CDR3 coding sequence is TGTGCCAGCAGCTTGATTGGAGGGGGTTCCGGGGAGCTGTTTTTT. The rearrangement links TRBV7-9 to TRBJ2-2; D tentatively reads TRBD1 or TRBD2 (6 bases each). Trimming took 3 bases from V and 6 from J, leaving 14 bases between them. Germline V lookup: CDR1 SEHNR, CDR2 FQNEAQ (reference sequence). This CDR3 contains 15 residues.